These 23 T cell receptor beta chains share one sample of origin, sequenced in a study of blood T cell repertoires in COVID-19. Sequenced by immunoSEQ multiplex PCR; TCRdb stores in-frame clones only, minus some. The sample has fewer than 400,000 clones, around nine tenths seen once. The sequenced sample consisted of PBMCs or T cells enriched from blood (not recorded which). The receptor source for this set is a woman aged 50 to 60 who had recovered from COVID-19.

The chain has TRBV10-3 and TRBJ2-1; 7 bases line up with TRBD1. Looked up from germline, CDR1 is ENHRY and CDR2 is SYGVKD. The CDR3 length is 14 residues. Losses at the gene ends were 0 bases for V and 8 bases for J; bases not matched to a gene: 4. The CDR3 DNA reads TGTGCCATCAGTGAGTCCCAAGGGGGCTATGAGCAGTTCTTC. Translating it yields CAISESQGGYEQFF.

In DNA form, the CDR3 reads TGTGCCTGGAAATCACCAGGACAGGGGGCATCGTACTACGAGCAGTACTTC. It specifies CAWKSPGQGASYYEQYF. V usage is TRBV30 and J usage is TRBJ2-7; 11 positions match TRBD1. Germline lookup yields CDR1 GTSNPN and CDR2 SVGIG (reference sequence). The ends lost 4 bases at V and 3 bases at J; junction bases unmatched: 14. CDR3 length equals 17 residues.

The chain joins TRBV27 to TRBJ1-6, with D perhaps matching TRBD1 (5 bases). This CDR3 contains 15 residues. Trimming stripped 3 bases from V and 5 bases from J, with 11 bases between. CDR1 and CDR2 (germline): MNHEY, SMNVEV (reference sequence). The CDR3 region has the DNA TGTGCCAGCAGTTTCTTGCAGGGTAATAATTCACCCCTCCACTTT. Amino acid sequence: CASSFLQGNNSPLHF.

This clone was counted a single time. This chain links TRBV7-2 with TRBJ2-3, with TRBD2 identical over 7 bases. Trimming removed 0 bases from V and 0 bases from J; junction bases left unmatched: 3. The CDR3 is 16 amino acids. Germline assignment: CDR1 SGHTA and CDR2 FQGNSA. The CDR3 DNA reads as TGTGCCAGCAGCTTAGCGGCTAGCGGAAGCACAGATACGCAGTATTTT. Translation gives CASSLAASGSTDTQYF.

This clone was seen at least ten times. V and J are TRBV18 and TRBJ2-1; D remains unclear. Trimming removed 3 bases at V and 0 bases at J, with 9 bases between. This CDR3 contains 15 residues. Per germline, CDR1 KGHSH and CDR2 LQKENI. Here the CDR3 reads CASSPKAISYNEQFF. The CDR3 DNA reads as TGTGCCAGCTCACCTAAAGCTATCTCCTACAATGAGCAGTTCTTC.

The chain links TRBV5-4 to TRBJ1-3, with D maybe TRBD1 (6 bases). The CDR3 spans 15 residues. V was trimmed by 3 bases and J by 5 bases, leaving 15 bases between them. Per germline, CDR1 SGHNT and CDR2 YYREEE (reference sequence). CDR3 sequence: CASSSQGTSRNTIYF. The CDR3 DNA reads TGTGCCAGCAGCTCCCAGGGGACGTCGAGAAACACCATATATTTT.

J is TRBJ1-2 and V is TRBV2, with a tentative D call TRBD1 (5 bases). Per the germline V gene, CDR1 is SNHLY and CDR2 is FYNNEI. CDR3 length: 14 amino acids. V lost 6 bases and J 2 bases, leaving 13 bases between the germline ends. CDR3 sequence: CASRGLRGNYGYTF. Here the CDR3 DNA reads TGTGCCAGCAGGGGACTCCGGGGAAACTATGGCTACACCTTC.

This chain joins TRBV5-1 and TRBJ1-6; possible D gene TRBD1, 5 bases. CDR1 and CDR2 (germline): SGHRS, YFSETQ. V was shortened by 0 bases and J by 10 bases, with 17 bases between the two germline ends. The CDR3 spans 16 residues. DNA of the CDR3: TGCGCCAGCAGCTTGGCCTTACAGGCAGTTGAGTCACCCCTCCACTTT. It specifies CASSLALQAVESPLHF.

The V call is TRBV29-1, the J call TRBJ2-5; a possible D gene is TRBD2 (5 bases). V lost 7 bases and J lost 4, with 16 bases in between. The germline CDR1 and CDR2 sequences are SQVTM and ANQGSEA. CDR3 length: 13 residues. The CDR3 loop is CSARGGSRETQYF. Written as DNA, the CDR3 is TGCAGCGCCCGAGGAGGTAGTAGAGAGACCCAGTACTTC.

V and J are TRBV28 and TRBJ1-2; TRBD1 might be the D (6 bases). Per the germline V gene, CDR1 is MDHEN and CDR2 is SYDVKM. The CDR3 is made up of 14 amino acids. Trimming cost V 3 bases and J 7 bases, with 15 bases left between them. Written as DNA, the CDR3 is TGTGCCAGCAGTTTCTGGGTAGGGGGTGGTGGCTACACCTTC. Its protein is CASSFWVGGGGYTF.

The table lists this clone with a few counts. The chain employs TRBV15 and TRBJ2-2; the D gene is possibly TRBD1 (6 bases). The V gene lost 0 bases and the J gene lost 2 bases, with 13 bases spanning the gap. Germline V gene sequence: CDR1 LNHNV, CDR2 YYDKDF (reference sequence). The CDR3 spans 17 residues. The CDR3 nucleotides read TGTGCCACCAGCAGAGATTTGACAGGTCCTAACACCGGGGAGCTGTTTTTT. As protein: CATSRDLTGPNTGELFF.

The chain carries TRBV19 and TRBJ2-5, with a possible D match to TRBD1 (6 bases). The germline CDR1 and CDR2 sequences are LNHDA and SQIVND (reference sequence). The germline V and J ends were trimmed by 4 bases and 6 bases, with 15 bases remaining between them. This CDR3 contains 14 residues. CDR3 sequence: CASSTDRAGQTQYF. CDR3 sequence (DNA): TGTGCCAGTAGTACGGACAGAGCTGGACAGACCCAGTACTTC.

A few counts support this clone. The chain joins TRBV30 to TRBJ2-2; 8 nucleotides agree with TRBD1. The CDR3 consists of 13 residues. The ends lost 4 bases at V and 6 bases at J; junction bases unmatched: 4. The germline CDR1 and CDR2 sequences are GTSNPN and SVGIG (reference sequence). The CDR3 region is CAWTYRGAGELFF. Here the CDR3 DNA reads TGTGCCTGGACCTACAGGGGGGCCGGGGAGCTGTTTTTT.

The table lists this clone with a few counts. The chain combines TRBV7-9 with TRBJ2-7; D ambiguous. V was clipped by 1 base and J by 0 bases, with 10 bases between them. The V gene's germline CDR1 is SEHNR and CDR2 FQNEAQ (reference sequence). CDR3 length equals 15 residues. CDR3 protein: CASSLGVYSSYEQYF. CDR3 nucleotide sequence: TGTGCCAGCAGCTTAGGAGTTTACAGCTCCTACGAGCAGTACTTC.

The rearrangement uses TRBV6-1 and TRBJ1-2; a possible D gene is TRBD1 (5 bases). The CDR3 has 17 residues. V was cut by 2 bases and J by 4 bases, with 20 bases left in between. Germline V CDR1 and CDR2: MNHNS, SASEGT. CDR3 sequence: CASSEQDTGPYFYGYTF. The CDR3, as DNA: TGTGCCAGCAGTGAACAAGATACAGGACCTTACTTCTATGGCTACACCTTC.

The chain employs TRBV28 and TRBJ1-2, with D unresolved. There are 13 residues in the CDR3. With 7 bases removed from V and 4 bases from J, the gap between germline ends came to 13 bases. Germline CDR1 reads MDHEN; CDR2 reads SYDVKM. CDR3 bases: TGTGCCAGCACCCCGGGTAGCCGCTATGGCTACACCTTC. It translates to CASTPGSRYGYTF.

The V gene is TRBV25-1, the J gene TRBJ1-2; weak D call: TRBD1 (6 bases). Germline V gene lookup returns CDR1 MGHDK and CDR2 SYGVNS. There are 12 residues in the CDR3. Trimming cost V 7 bases and J 7 bases, with 13 bases left between them. The CDR3 loop is CASNLGTSGYTF. The CDR3, as DNA: TGTGCCAGCAACCTCGGGACATCTGGCTACACCTTC.

The genes are TRBV10-3 and TRBJ1-2, with 9 positions matching TRBD1. The ends lost 0 bases at V and 6 bases at J; junction bases unmatched: 5. This CDR3 is 15 amino acids long. Germline loops: CDR1 ENHRY, CDR2 SYGVKD. CDR3 amino acids: CAISESFRTGDGYTF. DNA for the CDR3: TGTGCCATCAGTGAGTCATTTAGGACAGGGGATGGCTACACCTTC.

The J gene is TRBJ1-5, the V gene TRBV7-9, with D perhaps TRBD1 (6 bases). Germline values: CDR1 SEHNR, CDR2 FQNEAQ (reference sequence). The V end was cut by 4 bases, the J end by 0 bases, with 7 bases between. The CDR3 is 14 residues long. CDR3 residues: CASSSDSSNQPQHF. CDR3 in DNA: TGTGCCAGCAGCTCGGACAGTAGCAATCAGCCCCAGCATTTT. Together with reference TRBV7-9 and TRBJ1-5, the CDR3 gives the full variable domain: DTGVSQNPRHKITKRGQNVTFRCDPISEHNRLYWYRQTLGQGPEFLTYFQNEAQLEKSRLLSDRFSAERPKGSFSTLEIQRTEQGDSAMYLCASSSDSSNQPQHFGDGTRLSIL.

This clone showed up just a few times. This chain joins TRBV6-1 and TRBJ2-7, with a weak D call TRBD2 (6 bases). Germline V gene data show CDR1 as MNHNS and CDR2 as SASEGT. The CDR3 loop spans 12 amino acids. The V and J ends lost 1 base and 6 bases respectively, with 7 bases between them. DNA of the CDR3: TGTGCCAGCAGTGAAGTGACTAGCGAGCAGTACTTC. The encoded protein is CASSEVTSEQYF.

The J gene is TRBJ1-2, the V gene TRBV18; no firm D call. This CDR3 contains 15 residues. The germline gives CDR1 KGHSH, CDR2 LQKENI. V lost 0 bases, J lost 5 bases, and 13 bases lay in between. The CDR3 DNA is TGTGCCAGCTCACCACCGGATTTACAGATTTATGGCTACACCTTC. Encoded protein: CASSPPDLQIYGYTF.

The V call is TRBV19, the J call TRBJ1-5, with a tentative D call TRBD1 (5 bases). This CDR3 region has 20 residues. Germline V lookup: CDR1 LNHDA, CDR2 SQIVND (reference sequence). Trimming left V 1 base short and J 2 bases short, with 24 bases between. CDR3: CASSIGLLDLNKGGNQPQHF. The DNA for the CDR3 is TGTGCCAGTAGTATAGGTCTCCTGGACCTAAACAAAGGGGGCAATCAGCCCCAGCATTTT.

V and J are TRBV11-2 and TRBJ1-5; 8 nucleotides agree with TRBD1. The CDR3 sequence is 13 residues long. V lost 6 bases to trimming and J lost 5 bases; unmatched junction nucleotides: 3. CDR1 and CDR2 from the germline V gene are SGHAT and FQNNGV. The CDR3 region is CASSLTGDQPQHF. DNA for the CDR3: TGTGCCAGCAGTTTGACAGGGGATCAGCCCCAGCATTTT.